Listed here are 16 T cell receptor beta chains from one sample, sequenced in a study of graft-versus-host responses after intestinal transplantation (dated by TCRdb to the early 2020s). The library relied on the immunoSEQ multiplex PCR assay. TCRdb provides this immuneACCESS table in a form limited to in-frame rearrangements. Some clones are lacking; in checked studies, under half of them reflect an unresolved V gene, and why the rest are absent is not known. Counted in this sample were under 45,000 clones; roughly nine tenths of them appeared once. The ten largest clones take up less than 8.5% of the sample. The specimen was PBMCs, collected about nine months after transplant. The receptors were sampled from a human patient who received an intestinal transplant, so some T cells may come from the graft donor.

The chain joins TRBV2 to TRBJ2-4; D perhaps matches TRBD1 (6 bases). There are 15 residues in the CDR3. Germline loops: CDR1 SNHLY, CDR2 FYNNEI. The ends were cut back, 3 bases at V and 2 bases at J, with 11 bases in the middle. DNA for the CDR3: TGTGCCAGCAGTGATAACGACAGGACCAAAAACATTCAGTACTTC. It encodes CASSDNDRTKNIQYF.

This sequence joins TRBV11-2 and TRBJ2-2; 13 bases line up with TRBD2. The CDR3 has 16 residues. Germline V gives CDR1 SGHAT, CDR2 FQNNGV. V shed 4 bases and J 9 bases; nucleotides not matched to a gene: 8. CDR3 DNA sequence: TGTGCCAGCAGCTCCCGAACTAGCGGGGGGGCCCGGGAGCTGTTTTTT. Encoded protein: CASSSRTSGGARELFF. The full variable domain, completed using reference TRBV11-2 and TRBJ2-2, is EAGVAQSPRYKIIEKRQSVAFWCNPISGHATLYWYQQILGQGPKLLIQFQNNGVVDDSQLPKDRFSAERLKGVDSTLKIQPAKLEDSAVYLCASSSRTSGGARELFFGEGSRLTVL.

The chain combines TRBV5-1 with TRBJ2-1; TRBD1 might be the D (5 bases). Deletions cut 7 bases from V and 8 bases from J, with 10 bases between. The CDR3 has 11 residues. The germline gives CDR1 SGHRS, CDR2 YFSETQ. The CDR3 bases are TGCGCCAGCCGAGAAGGGGATGAGCAGTTCTTC. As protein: CASREGDEQFF.

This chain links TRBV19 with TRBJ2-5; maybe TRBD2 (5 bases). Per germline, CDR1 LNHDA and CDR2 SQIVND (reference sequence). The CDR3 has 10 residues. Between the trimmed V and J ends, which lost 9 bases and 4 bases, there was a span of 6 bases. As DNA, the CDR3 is TGTGCCAGCGGGGTAGAGACCCAGTACTTC. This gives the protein CASGVETQYF.

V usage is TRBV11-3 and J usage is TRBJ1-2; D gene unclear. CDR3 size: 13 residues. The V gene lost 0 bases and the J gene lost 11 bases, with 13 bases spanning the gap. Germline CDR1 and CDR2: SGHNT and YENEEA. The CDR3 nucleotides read TGTGCCAGCAGCTTAGATTCCCCCAATACGTACACCTTC. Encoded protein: CASSLDSPNTYTF.

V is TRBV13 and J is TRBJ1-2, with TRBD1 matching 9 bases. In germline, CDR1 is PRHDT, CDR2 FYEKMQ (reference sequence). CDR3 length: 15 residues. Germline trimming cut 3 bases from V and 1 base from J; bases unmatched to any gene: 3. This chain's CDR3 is CASSLGQGGNYGYTF. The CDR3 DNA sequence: TGTGCCAGCAGCTTGGGACAGGGAGGTAACTATGGCTACACCTTC.

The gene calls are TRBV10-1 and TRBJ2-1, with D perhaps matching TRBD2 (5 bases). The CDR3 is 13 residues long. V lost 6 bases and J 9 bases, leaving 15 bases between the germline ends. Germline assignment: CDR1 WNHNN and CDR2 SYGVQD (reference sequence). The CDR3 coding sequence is TGCGCCAGCAGCCCTTACGGGGAAGGTGAGCAGTTCTTC. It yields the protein CASSPYGEGEQFF.

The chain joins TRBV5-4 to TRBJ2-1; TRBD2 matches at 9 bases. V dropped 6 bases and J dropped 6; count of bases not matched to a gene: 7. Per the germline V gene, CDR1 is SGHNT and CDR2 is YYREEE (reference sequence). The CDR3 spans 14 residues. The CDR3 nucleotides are TGTGCCAGCACCCTAGCGGGGACCCTCAATGAGCAGTTCTTC. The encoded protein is CASTLAGTLNEQFF.

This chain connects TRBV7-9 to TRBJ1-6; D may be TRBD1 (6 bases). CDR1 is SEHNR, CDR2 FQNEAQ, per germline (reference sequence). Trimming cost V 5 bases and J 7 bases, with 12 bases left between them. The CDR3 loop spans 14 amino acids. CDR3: CASSIKGGNSPLHF. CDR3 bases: TGTGCCAGCAGCATTAAGGGGGGGAATTCACCCCTCCACTTT.

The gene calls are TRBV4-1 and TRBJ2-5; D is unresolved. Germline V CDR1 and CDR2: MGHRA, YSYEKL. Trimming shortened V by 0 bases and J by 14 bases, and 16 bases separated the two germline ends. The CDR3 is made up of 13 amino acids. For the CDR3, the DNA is TGCGCCAGCAGCCAAGAGTATGCGAGTAAGGTTTACTTC. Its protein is CASSQEYASKVYF.

The CDR3, as DNA: TGCGCCAGCAGCTTGGCGGAGACAGGGACCGGGGAGCTGTTTTTT. This codes for CASSLAETGTGELFF. The chain has TRBV5-1 and TRBJ2-2; 7 bases match TRBD1. This CDR3 is built from 15 residues. The germline V gene encodes CDR1 SGHRS and CDR2 YFSETQ. V trimming: 0 bases; J trimming: 5 bases; junction bases outside the gene matches: 4. Combining the CDR3 with reference TRBV5-1 and TRBJ2-2 gives the whole variable domain KAGVTQTPRYLIKTRGQQVTLSCSPISGHRSVSWYQQTPGQGLQFLFEYFSETQRNKGNFPGRFSGRQFSNSRSEMNVSTLELGDSALYLCASSLAETGTGELFFGEGSRLTVL.

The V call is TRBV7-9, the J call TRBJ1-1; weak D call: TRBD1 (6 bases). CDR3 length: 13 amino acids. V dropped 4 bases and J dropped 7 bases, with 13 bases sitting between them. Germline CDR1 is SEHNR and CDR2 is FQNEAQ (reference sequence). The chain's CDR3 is CASSSPWTDEAFF. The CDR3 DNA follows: TGTGCCAGCAGCTCCCCGTGGACAGATGAAGCTTTCTTT.

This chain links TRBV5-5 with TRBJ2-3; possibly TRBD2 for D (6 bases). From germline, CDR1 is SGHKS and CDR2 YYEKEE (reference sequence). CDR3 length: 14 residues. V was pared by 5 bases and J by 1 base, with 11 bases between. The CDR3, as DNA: TGTGCCAGCAGGGGCTCTAGCGGCACAGATACGCAGTATTTT. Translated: CASRGSSGTDTQYF.

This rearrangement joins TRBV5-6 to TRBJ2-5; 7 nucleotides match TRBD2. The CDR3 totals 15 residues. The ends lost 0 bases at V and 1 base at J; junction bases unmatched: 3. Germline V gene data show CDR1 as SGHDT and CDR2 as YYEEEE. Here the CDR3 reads CASSLGGGPQETQYF. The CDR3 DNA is TGTGCCAGCAGCTTGGGCGGGGGACCCCAAGAGACCCAGTACTTC.

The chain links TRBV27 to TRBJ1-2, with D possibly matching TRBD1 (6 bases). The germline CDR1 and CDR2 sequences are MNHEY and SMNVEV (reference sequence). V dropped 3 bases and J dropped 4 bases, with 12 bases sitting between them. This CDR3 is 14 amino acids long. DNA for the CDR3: TGTGCCAGCAGTTTGTCACAGGGAAGCTATGGCTACACCTTC. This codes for CASSLSQGSYGYTF.

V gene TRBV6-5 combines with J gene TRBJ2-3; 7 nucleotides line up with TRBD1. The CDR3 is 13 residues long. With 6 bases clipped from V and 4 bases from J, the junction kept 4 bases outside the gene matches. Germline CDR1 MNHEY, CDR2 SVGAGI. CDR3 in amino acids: CASSADRADTQYF. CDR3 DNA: TGTGCCAGCAGCGCTGACAGGGCAGATACGCAGTATTTT.